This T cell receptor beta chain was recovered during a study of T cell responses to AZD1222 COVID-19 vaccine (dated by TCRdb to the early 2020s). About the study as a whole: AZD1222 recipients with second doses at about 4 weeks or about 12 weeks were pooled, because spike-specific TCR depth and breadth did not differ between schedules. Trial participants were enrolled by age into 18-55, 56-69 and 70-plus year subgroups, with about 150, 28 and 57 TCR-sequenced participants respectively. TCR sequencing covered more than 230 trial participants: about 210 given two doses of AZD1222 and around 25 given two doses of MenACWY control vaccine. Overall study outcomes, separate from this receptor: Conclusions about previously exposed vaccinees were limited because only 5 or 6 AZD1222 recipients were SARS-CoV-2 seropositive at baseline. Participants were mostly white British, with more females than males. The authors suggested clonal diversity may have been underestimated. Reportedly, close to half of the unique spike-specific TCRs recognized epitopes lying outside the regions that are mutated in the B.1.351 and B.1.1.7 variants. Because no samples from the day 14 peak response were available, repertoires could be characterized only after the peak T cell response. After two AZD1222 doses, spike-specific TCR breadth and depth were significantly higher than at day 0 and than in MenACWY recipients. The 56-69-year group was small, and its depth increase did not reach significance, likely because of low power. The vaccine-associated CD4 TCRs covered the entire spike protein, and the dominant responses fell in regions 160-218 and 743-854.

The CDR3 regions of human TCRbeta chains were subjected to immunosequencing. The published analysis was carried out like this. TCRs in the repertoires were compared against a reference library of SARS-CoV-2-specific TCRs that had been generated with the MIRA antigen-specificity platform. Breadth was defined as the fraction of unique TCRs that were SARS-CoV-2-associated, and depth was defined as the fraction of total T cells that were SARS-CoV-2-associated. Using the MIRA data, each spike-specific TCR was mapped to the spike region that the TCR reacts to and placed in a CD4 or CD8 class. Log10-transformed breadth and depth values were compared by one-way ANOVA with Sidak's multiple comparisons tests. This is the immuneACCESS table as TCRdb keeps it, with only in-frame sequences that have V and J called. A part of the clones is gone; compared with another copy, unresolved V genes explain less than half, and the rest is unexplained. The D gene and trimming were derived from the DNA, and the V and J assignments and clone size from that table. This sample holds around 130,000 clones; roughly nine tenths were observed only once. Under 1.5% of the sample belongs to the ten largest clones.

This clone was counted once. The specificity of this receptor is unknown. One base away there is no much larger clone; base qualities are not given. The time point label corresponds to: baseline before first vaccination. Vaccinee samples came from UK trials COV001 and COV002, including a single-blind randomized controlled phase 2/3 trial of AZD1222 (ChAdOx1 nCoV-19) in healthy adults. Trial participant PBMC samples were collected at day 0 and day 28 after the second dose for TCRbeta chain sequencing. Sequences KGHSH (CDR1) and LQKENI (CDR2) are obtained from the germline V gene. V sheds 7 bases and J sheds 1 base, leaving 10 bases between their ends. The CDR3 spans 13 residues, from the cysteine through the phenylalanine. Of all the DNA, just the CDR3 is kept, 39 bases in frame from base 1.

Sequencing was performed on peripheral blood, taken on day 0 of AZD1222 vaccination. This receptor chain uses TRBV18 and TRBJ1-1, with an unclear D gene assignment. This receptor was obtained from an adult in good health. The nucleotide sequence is TGTGCCAGCTTTTGGGGTCCGAACACTGAAGCTTTCTTT. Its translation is CASFWGPNTEAFF.